This TCR beta chain is from a study of blood T cell repertoires in COVID-19. Germline V CDR1 and CDR2: MRHNA, SNTAGT. The CDR3 contains 16 residues. J gave up 4 bases and V 5 bases, and 10 bases lay outside the gene matches. Researchers sorted participants into cohorts using their self-reported clinical history. Original processing notes: It was from reference gene primer amplification that nucleated cell counts were estimated. Profiling relied on immunoSEQ multiplex PCR, and the TCRdb table lists in-frame clones only, not all of them. V and J calls plus clone size are reproduced from that table; the DNA served to infer D and trimming. Here the sample spans about 60,000 clones, 80% to 90% being singletons.

The receptor's source is a woman between 35 and 50 years old with acute COVID-19. The sequenced sample was PBMCs or T cells enriched from blood (not recorded which). The chain recombines TRBV6-4 with TRBJ2-2, with TRBD2 matching over 7 bases. In DNA, the CDR3 is TGTGCCAGCAGTCAGAGGGTAGCGGGTGGCACCGGGGAGCTGTTTTTT. It specifies CASSQRVAGGTGELFF.